The T cell receptor (beta chain) under discussion was sequenced for a study of T cells in Graves' hyperthyroidism and ophthalmopathy. The study's findings and limits: The model forecast ophthalmopathy, anticipating it by a median around 6.5 months before onset.

Clinical symptoms, serum thyroxine, TRAb, thyroid ultrasound and orbital computed tomography informed diagnoses. This clonotype was counted many times. Its antigen is undetermined. Researchers took RNA transcripts and amplified the TCR beta CDR3 regions from them. TCR CDR3 underwent first-round RT-PCR with the HTBI primer set. TCRdb ran MiXCR on the multiplex PCR reads and lists one entry per CDR3 protein. Altogether 500,000 to 650,000 distinct CDR3 sequences are present, about 15% being singletons, with the ten largest covering around an eighth. This receptor was taken from a woman aged 50 to 60 with Graves' ophthalmopathy. Source material: blood.

The CDR3 region has the DNA TGTGCCAGCAGCCGAGGACTAGCGGGAATCTACGAGCAGTACTTC. As protein: CASSRGLAGIYEQYF. The chain employs TRBV6-2 or TRBV6-3 and TRBJ2-7, with 12 bases matching TRBD2. CDR1 MNHEY and CDR2 SVGEGT come from the germline V gene. The junction had 6 bases not matched to a gene; V was cut back by 6 bases and J by 3 bases. The CDR3 totals 15 residues.